The source of this T cell receptor (beta chain) is a study of cytomegalovirus exposure and HLA in healthy donors. Overall study results and limits: Productive rates of about 90% or about 30% were seen for most TCR beta V segments in an earlier analysis. In a later analysis, productive TCRs from donors in an Asian-associated ancestry cluster reportedly carried fewer N-insertions than the cohort mean.

Concerning this clone itself: Its specificity is not known.

The PCR ran on 60 Vbeta and 13 Jbeta primers. In the study's own analysis: A later analysis counted 65 million to 90 million unique TCR beta chains, around 10 million shared. Sequenced by immunoSEQ multiplex PCR; TCRdb stores in-frame clones only, minus some. V and J calls and clone size come straight from that table; D and trimming were deduced from the DNA. The sample records over 150,000 clones, roughly 80% being singletons. Germline V CDR1 and CDR2: MGHRA, YSYEKL. The ends lost 0 bases at V and 1 base at J; junction bases unmatched: 7. The CDR3 totals 19 residues. The chain uses TRBV4-1 and TRBJ2-1, with TRBD2 matching over 12 bases. This TCR derives from a woman aged 45-65 years in good health and CMV-seronegative. The sample consisted of PBMCs. The DNA of the CDR3 is TGCGCCAGCAGCCAAGATCAACTAGCGGGAGGACAGTCCTACAATGAGCAGTTCTTC. Translated: CASSQDQLAGGQSYNEQFF.